Presented here are 26 T cell receptor beta chains from one specimen sequenced in a study of T-cell memory formation after mild COVID-19. TCRdb processed the 5' RACE reads anew with MiXCR; each CDR3 protein has one entry. Of 120,000 to 150,000 distinct CDR3 sequences detected, about 5.7% appear once; the ten largest clones hold about 1.9%. The sequencing input was PBMCs or a T cell subset sorted from them (not recorded which). The receptors here all came from an adult woman who had mild COVID-19 (a few samples of this study predate the infection). Cell type and time point are not known.

This clonotype was recorded at least ten times. This chain uses TRBV12-3 or TRBV12-4 with TRBJ2-5; D is ambiguous. Trimming cost V 4 bases and J 5 bases, with 14 bases left between them. This CDR3 contains 14 residues. The chain's CDR3 is CASSSRKPEETQYF. In nucleotides, the CDR3 is TGTGCCAGCAGTTCTCGGAAACCCGAGGAGACCCAGTACTTC.

V usage is TRBV12-3 or TRBV12-4 and J usage is TRBJ2-1, with 8 bases aligning to TRBD2. The CDR3 is 16 residues long. V trimming: 3 bases; J trimming: 0 bases; junction bases outside the gene matches: 4. DNA for the CDR3: TGTGCCAGCAGTTTCGAGGCGGGGGGCTCCTACAATGAGCAGTTCTTC. Translating it yields CASSFEAGGSYNEQFF.

This clonotype has ten or more counts. This sequence joins TRBV2 and TRBJ2-7; 9 positions match TRBD1. CDR1 and CDR2 (germline): SNHLY, FYNNEI. The V segment lost 8 bases and the J segment 0 bases; nucleotides outside the gene matches: 5. The CDR3 spans 14 residues. The CDR3 spells CASRKTGGSYEQYF. DNA for the CDR3: TGTGCCAGCCGCAAGACAGGGGGCTCCTACGAGCAGTACTTC.

This clonotype occurred many times. The chain joins TRBV20-1 to TRBJ2-1, with 10 positions matching TRBD2. Trimming cost V 0 bases and J 7 bases; bases outside gene matches: 6. The CDR3 spans 15 residues. The germline V gene encodes CDR1 DFQATT and CDR2 SNEGSKA (reference sequence). In DNA, the CDR3 is TGCAGTGCTAGAGATGAGCGGGGGGGCCGAAATGAGCAGTTCTTC. This encodes CSARDERGGRNEQFF.

This chain uses TRBV5-1 with TRBJ2-2; perhaps D is TRBD1 or TRBD2 (5 bases each). From germline, CDR1 is SGHRS and CDR2 YFSETQ. The ends were cut back, 3 bases at V and 0 bases at J, with 9 bases in the middle. This CDR3 is 15 amino acids long. The CDR3, as DNA: TGCGCCAGCAGCTGGGACGGCGCGAACACCGGGGAGCTGTTTTTT. It encodes CASSWDGANTGELFF.

This clonotype was detected only a few times. The V call is TRBV4-2, the J call TRBJ1-6; D possibly corresponds to TRBD1 (5 bases). The CDR3 is 13 amino acids. Germline CDR1 and CDR2: LGHNA and YNFKEQ. V dropped 5 bases and J dropped 9 bases, with 11 bases sitting between them. The CDR3: CASSDRQISPLHF. CDR3 nucleotide sequence: TGTGCCAGCAGCGATAGACAGATTTCACCCCTCCACTTT.

This clonotype turned up a few times. J is TRBJ2-3 and V is TRBV5-5; D might be TRBD2 (6 bases). CDR3 length: 16 amino acids. The germline V and J ends were trimmed by 4 bases and 4 bases, with 19 bases remaining between them. Germline values: CDR1 SGHKS, CDR2 YYEKEE (reference sequence). The CDR3 reads CASSLWGVESSDTQYF. CDR3 DNA: TGTGCCAGCAGCCTCTGGGGGGTTGAAAGCTCAGATACGCAGTATTTT. The full variable domain, completed using reference TRBV5-5 and TRBJ2-3, is DAGVTQSPTHLIKTRGQQVTLRCSPISGHKSVSWYQQVLGQGPQFIFQYYEKEERGRGNFPDRFSARQFPNYSSELNVNALLLGDSALYLCASSLWGVESSDTQYFGPGTRLTVL.

This clonotype was observed a few times. The rearrangement joins TRBV4-2 to TRBJ1-1; no reliable D call. The germline V and J ends were trimmed by 4 bases and 0 bases, with 15 bases remaining between them. This CDR3 has 16 residues. Germline loops: CDR1 LGHNA, CDR2 YNFKEQ. The CDR3 is CASSPLLRGMNTEAFF. The CDR3 region has the DNA TGTGCCAGCAGCCCCCTATTGCGGGGAATGAACACTGAAGCTTTCTTT.

The J gene is TRBJ2-7, the V gene TRBV5-1; 10 positions agree with TRBD2. Losses at the gene ends were 2 bases for V and 0 bases for J; bases not matched to a gene: 5. Germline CDR1 is SGHRS and CDR2 is YFSETQ. The CDR3 totals 16 residues. CDR3 loop: CASSLLSSGSSYEQYF. The CDR3 DNA follows: TGCGCCAGCAGCTTACTCTCTAGCGGGAGCTCCTACGAGCAGTACTTC.

This clonotype was observed many times. This rearrangement joins TRBV5-1 to TRBJ1-1; 7 bases map to TRBD1. This CDR3 is 14 amino acids long. Looked up from germline, CDR1 is SGHRS and CDR2 is YFSETQ. V shed 1 base, J shed 4 bases, and the junction held 4 bases outside the gene matches. For the CDR3, the DNA is TGCGCCAGCAGCTTGTCAGGGGGACGCACTGAAGCTTTCTTT. Encoded protein: CASSLSGGRTEAFF.

J is TRBJ2-1 and V is TRBV11-3, with 9 bases fitting TRBD2. Germline V lookup: CDR1 SGHNT, CDR2 YENEEA. There are 15 residues in the CDR3. Losses at the gene ends were 3 bases for V and 4 bases for J; bases not matched to a gene: 4. The DNA for the CDR3 is TGTGCCAGCAGCTTCCCACTAGCGGGTTACAATGAGCAGTTCTTC. The encoded protein is CASSFPLAGYNEQFF.

This clonotype was picked up a small number of times. The V and J genes are TRBV7-7 and TRBJ2-2; D is uncertain. This CDR3 is 15 amino acids long. The V end lost 11 bases, the J end lost 0 bases, and 16 bases lay between the germline ends. Germline assignment: CDR1 SSHAT and CDR2 FNYEAQ (reference sequence). The CDR3 coding sequence is TGTGCCCTATCGGGTGCCAATCCGAACACCGGGGAGCTGTTTTTT. Protein sequence: CALSGANPNTGELFF.

The rearrangement links TRBV6-5 to TRBJ2-7; 7 bases are shared with TRBD1. The length of the CDR3 is 14 residues. Trimming took 4 bases from V and 0 from J; bases not matched to a gene: 3. The germline gives CDR1 MNHEY, CDR2 SVGAGI. CDR3 residues: CASSSYRGSYEQYF. The DNA for the CDR3 is TGTGCCAGCAGTTCATACAGGGGCTCCTACGAGCAGTACTTC.

This clonotype has a count of ten or more. V usage is TRBV20-1 and J usage is TRBJ1-2, with D perhaps matching TRBD1 (6 bases). Germline-derived CDR1 and CDR2 are DFQATT and SNEGSKA (reference sequence). V lost 6 bases and J 4 bases, leaving 15 bases between the germline ends. There are 13 residues in the CDR3. CDR3 in amino acids: CSAGGGSRYGYTF. The DNA for the CDR3 is TGCAGTGCGGGAGGGGGGTCACGCTATGGCTACACCTTC.

The table lists this clonotype with many counts. The chain links TRBV5-1 to TRBJ2-7, with 10 nucleotides matching TRBD1. CDR1 is SGHRS, CDR2 YFSETQ, per germline. The CDR3 has 15 amino acids. J lost 3 bases, V lost 4 bases, and 7 bases had no gene match. This CDR3 is CASSPGTGVIYEQYF. CDR3 DNA sequence: TGCGCCAGCAGCCCCGGGACAGGGGTAATCTACGAGCAGTACTTC. The variable domain in full, with the rest retrieved from reference TRBV5-1 and TRBJ2-7, is KAGVTQTPRYLIKTRGQQVTLSCSPISGHRSVSWYQQTPGQGLQFLFEYFSETQRNKGNFPGRFSGRQFSNSRSEMNVSTLELGDSALYLCASSPGTGVIYEQYFGPGTRLTVT.

This clonotype was seen repeatedly, ten times or more. V gene TRBV7-2 combines with J gene TRBJ2-7; D possibly corresponds to TRBD2 (6 bases). Germline V CDR1 and CDR2: SGHTA, FQGNSA. The CDR3 contains 14 residues. V shed 8 bases and J shed 1 base, with 15 bases lying between them. The CDR3 coding sequence is TGTGCCAGCTCTCTAGCGACTTGGTCCTACGAGCAGTACTTC. Translation: CASSLATWSYEQYF.

The rearrangement links TRBV27 to TRBJ2-7, with a possible D match to TRBD1 (5 bases). The CDR3 has 14 residues. Germline-derived CDR1 and CDR2 are MNHEY and SMNVEV (reference sequence). V shed 2 bases and J shed 2 bases, with 10 bases lying between them. CDR3 DNA: TGTGCCAGCAGTTTAGCCAGGGAAGCCTACGAGCAGTACTTC. Translating it yields CASSLAREAYEQYF.

This clonotype was seen a few times. The rearrangement joins TRBV5-4 to TRBJ2-5; the D is unclear. The CDR3 runs to 14 residues. V was clipped by 3 bases and J by 2 bases, with 11 bases between them. Germline assignment: CDR1 SGHNT and CDR2 YYREEE (reference sequence). This CDR3 is CASSSGGRQETQYF. Written as DNA, the CDR3 is TGTGCCAGCAGCTCGGGCGGCAGACAAGAGACCCAGTACTTC. Drawing the rest from reference TRBV5-4 and TRBJ2-5, the complete variable domain is ETGVTQSPTHLIKTRGQQVTLRCSSQSGHNTVSWYQQALGQGPQFIFQYYREEENGRGNFPPRFSGLQFPNYSSELNVNALELDDSALYLCASSSGGRQETQYFGPGTRLLVL.

This clonotype has only a few counts. The junction shows a germline mismatch at one end, possibly a read error. This chain links TRBV12-3 or TRBV12-4 with TRBJ2-7; D may be TRBD1 (7 bases). The CDR3 loop spans 12 amino acids. The CDR3 DNA reads TGTGCCAGCATCCCCCAGGGGGGATCTCTCAACTTC. Protein: CASIPQGGSLNF.

This chain joins TRBV12-3 or TRBV12-4 and TRBJ2-7, with 11 bases aligning to TRBD1. Trimming removed 5 bases from V and 5 bases from J; junction bases left unmatched: 11. The CDR3 is made up of 16 amino acids. CDR3 DNA: TGTGCCAGCAGTAAAAGGACAGGGGGCGGGTACAACGAGCAGTACTTC. Its protein product is CASSKRTGGGYNEQYF.

This clonotype was observed many times. The chain recombines TRBV29-1 with TRBJ2-1; D unclear. The V and J ends lost 3 bases and 0 bases respectively, with 6 bases between them. CDR3 length equals 13 residues. CDR1 is SQVTM and CDR2 is ANQGSEA in the germline V gene. In nucleotides, the CDR3 is TGCAGCGTTGATTTAAGCTCCTACAATGAGCAGTTCTTC. Translating gives CSVDLSSYNEQFF.

V usage is TRBV15 and J usage is TRBJ2-1, with D unresolved. Germline V lookup: CDR1 LNHNV, CDR2 YYDKDF (reference sequence). This CDR3 has 15 amino acids. The V and J ends lost 3 bases and 3 bases respectively, with 12 bases between them. The CDR3 sequence: CATSRTTGSYNEQFF. CDR3 sequence (DNA): TGTGCCACCAGCAGGACGACGGGTAGCTACAATGAGCAGTTCTTC.

V gene TRBV29-1 combines with J gene TRBJ2-5; TRBD2 aligns across 10 bases. V dropped 4 bases and J dropped 4; count of bases not matched to a gene: 0. In germline, CDR1 is SQVTM, CDR2 ANQGSEA. This CDR3 comprises 12 residues. The CDR3 reads CSVASGGETQYF. The CDR3 DNA sequence: TGCAGCGTTGCTAGCGGGGGAGAGACCCAGTACTTC.

Many counts were recorded for this clonotype. The rearrangement joins TRBV18 to TRBJ2-7, with a weak D call TRBD1 (5 bases). The ends were cut back, 5 bases at V and 6 bases at J, with 11 bases in the middle. Germline CDR1 KGHSH, CDR2 LQKENI. CDR3 length: 12 residues. CDR3: CASSMKGVEQYF. The DNA of the CDR3 is TGTGCCAGCTCAATGAAAGGGGTCGAGCAGTACTTC.

The chain links TRBV6-2 or TRBV6-3 to TRBJ2-3; D is uncertain. Between the trimmed V and J ends, which lost 0 bases and 6 bases, there was a span of 13 bases. The CDR3 is 15 amino acids. Looked up from germline, CDR1 is MNHEY and CDR2 is SVGEGT. As DNA, the CDR3 is TGTGCCAGCAGTTACTCGTCGGATCTGGCGGATACGCAGTATTTT. Its translation: CASSYSSDLADTQYF.

The V gene is TRBV18, the J gene TRBJ1-2, with 7 bases lining up with TRBD1. The CDR3 loop spans 12 amino acids. The V gene end was trimmed by 5 bases and the J gene end by 14 bases; junction bases not matched to a gene: 11. The germline gives CDR1 KGHSH, CDR2 LQKENI. CDR3 sequence: CASSSPTGMLTF. The CDR3 nucleotides are TGTGCCAGCTCATCTCCGACAGGGATGTTAACCTTC.